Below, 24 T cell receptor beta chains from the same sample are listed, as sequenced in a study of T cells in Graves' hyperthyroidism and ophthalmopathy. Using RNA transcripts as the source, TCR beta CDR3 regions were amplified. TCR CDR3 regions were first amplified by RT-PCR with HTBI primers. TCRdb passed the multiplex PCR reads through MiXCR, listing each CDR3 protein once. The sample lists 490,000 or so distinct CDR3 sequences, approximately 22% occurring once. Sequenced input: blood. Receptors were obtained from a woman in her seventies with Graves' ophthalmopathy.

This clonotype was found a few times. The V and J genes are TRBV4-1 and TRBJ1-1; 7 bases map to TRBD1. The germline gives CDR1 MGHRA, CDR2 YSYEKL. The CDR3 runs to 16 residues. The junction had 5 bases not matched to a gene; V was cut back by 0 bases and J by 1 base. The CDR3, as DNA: TGCGCCAGCAGCCAAGAGGCAGGGGGATCGAACACTGAAGCTTTCTTT. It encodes CASSQEAGGSNTEAFF.

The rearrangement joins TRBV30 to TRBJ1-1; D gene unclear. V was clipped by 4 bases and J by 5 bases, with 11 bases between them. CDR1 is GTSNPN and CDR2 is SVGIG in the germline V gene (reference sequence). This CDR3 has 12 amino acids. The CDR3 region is CAWIYGLTEAFF. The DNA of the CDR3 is TGTGCCTGGATATACGGGCTGACTGAAGCTTTCTTT.

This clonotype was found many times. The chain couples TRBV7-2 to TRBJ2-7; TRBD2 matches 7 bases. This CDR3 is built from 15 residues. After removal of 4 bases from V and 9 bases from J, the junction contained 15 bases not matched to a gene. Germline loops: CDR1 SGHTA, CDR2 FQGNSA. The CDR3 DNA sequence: TGTGCCAGCAGCTCCGGGACTATACGGGGCCAAGGGCAGTACTTC. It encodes CASSSGTIRGQGQYF.

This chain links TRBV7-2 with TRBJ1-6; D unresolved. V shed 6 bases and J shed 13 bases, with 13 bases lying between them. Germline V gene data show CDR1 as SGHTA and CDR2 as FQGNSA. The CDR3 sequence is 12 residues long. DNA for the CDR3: TGTGCCAGCAGTATTGATTATGGGCCCCTCCACTTT. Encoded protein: CASSIDYGPLHF.

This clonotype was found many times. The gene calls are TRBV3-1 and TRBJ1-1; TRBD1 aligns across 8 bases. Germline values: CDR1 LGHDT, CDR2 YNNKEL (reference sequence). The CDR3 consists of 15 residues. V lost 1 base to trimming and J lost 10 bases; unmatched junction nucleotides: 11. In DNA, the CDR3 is TGTGCCAGCAGCCAAGTGGATACAGGGGGTGTTTCAGCTTTCTTT. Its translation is CASSQVDTGGVSAFF.

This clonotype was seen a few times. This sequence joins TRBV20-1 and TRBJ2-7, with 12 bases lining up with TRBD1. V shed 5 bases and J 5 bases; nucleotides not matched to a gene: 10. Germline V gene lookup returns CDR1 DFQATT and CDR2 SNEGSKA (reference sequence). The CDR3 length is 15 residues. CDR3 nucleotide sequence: TGCAGTGCTCCTCGTCCGGGACAGGGGGCGGACGAGCAGTACTTC. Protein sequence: CSAPRPGQGADEQYF.

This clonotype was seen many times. The CDR3 DNA is TGTGCCAGCAAGGCTGCGCGACCTTCTGGGGCCAACGTCCTGACTTTC. Translated, it gives CASKAARPSGANVLTF. The genes are TRBV12-3 or TRBV12-4 and TRBJ2-6; D is ambiguous. This CDR3 is 16 amino acids long. Trimming stripped 7 bases from V and 1 base from J, with 14 bases between.

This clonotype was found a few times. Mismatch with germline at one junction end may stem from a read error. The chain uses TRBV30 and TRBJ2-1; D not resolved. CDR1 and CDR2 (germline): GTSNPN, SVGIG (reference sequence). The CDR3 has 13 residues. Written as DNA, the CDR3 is TGTGCCTGGAGTATCCACTCATCGAATGGGCAGTTCTTC. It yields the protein CAWSIHSSNGQFF.

CDR3: CASSIGHRGLTDFGNTIYF. The CDR3 bases are TGTGCCAGTAGTATAGGCCACAGGGGACTTACTGACTTTGGAAACACCATATATTTT. The chain couples TRBV19 to TRBJ1-3; TRBD1 agrees at 7 bases. V was clipped by 1 base and J by 3 bases; unmatched bases: 15. The CDR3 is made up of 19 amino acids. Germline V CDR1 and CDR2: LNHDA, SQIVND (reference sequence).

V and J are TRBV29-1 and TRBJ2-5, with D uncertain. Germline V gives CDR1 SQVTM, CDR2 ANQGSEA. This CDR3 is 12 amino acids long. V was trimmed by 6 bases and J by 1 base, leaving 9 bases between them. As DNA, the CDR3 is TGCAGCGTAGGAGACTTCCAAGAGACCCAGTACTTC. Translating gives CSVGDFQETQYF.

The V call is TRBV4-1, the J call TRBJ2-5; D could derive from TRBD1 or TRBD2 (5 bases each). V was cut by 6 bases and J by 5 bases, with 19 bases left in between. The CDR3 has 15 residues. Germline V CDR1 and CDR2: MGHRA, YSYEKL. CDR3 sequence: CASSRTQGWGETQYF. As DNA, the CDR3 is TGCGCCAGCAGTAGAACCCAGGGTTGGGGGGAGACCCAGTACTTC.

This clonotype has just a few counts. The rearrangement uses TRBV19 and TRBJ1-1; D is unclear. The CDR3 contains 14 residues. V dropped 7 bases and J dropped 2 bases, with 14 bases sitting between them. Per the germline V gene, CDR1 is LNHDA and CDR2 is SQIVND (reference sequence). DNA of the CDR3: TGTGCCAGTACCGCTTATCGGAGCAACACTGAAGCTTTCTTT. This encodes CASTAYRSNTEAFF.

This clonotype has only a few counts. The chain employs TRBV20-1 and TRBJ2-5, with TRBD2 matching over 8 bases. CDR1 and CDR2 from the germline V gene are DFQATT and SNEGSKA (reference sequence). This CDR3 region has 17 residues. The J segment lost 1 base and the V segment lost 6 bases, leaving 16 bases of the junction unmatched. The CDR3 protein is CSAATSVSGIVQETQYF. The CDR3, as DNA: TGCAGTGCCGCGACCAGTGTTAGCGGGATCGTCCAAGAGACCCAGTACTTC.

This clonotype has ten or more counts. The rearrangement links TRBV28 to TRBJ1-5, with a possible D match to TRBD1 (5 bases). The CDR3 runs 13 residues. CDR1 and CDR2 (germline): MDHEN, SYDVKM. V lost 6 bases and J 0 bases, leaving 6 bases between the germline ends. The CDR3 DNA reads TGTGCCAGCAGGGGGCTTAGCAATCAGCCCCAGCATTTT. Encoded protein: CASRGLSNQPQHF.

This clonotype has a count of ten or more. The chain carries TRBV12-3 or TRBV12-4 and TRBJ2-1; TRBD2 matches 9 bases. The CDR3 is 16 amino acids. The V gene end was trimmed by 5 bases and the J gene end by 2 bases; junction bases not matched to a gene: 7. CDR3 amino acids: CASSPIAGDTYNEQFF. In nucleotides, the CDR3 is TGTGCCAGCAGTCCTATAGCGGGAGACACCTACAATGAGCAGTTCTTC.

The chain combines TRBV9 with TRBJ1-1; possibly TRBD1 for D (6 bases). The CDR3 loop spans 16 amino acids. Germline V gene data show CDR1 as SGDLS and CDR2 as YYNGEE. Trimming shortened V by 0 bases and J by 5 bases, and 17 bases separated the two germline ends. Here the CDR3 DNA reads TGTGCCAGCAGCGTAGCGCTGGGGAGGGGGGGAACTGAAGCTTTCTTT. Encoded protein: CASSVALGRGGTEAFF.

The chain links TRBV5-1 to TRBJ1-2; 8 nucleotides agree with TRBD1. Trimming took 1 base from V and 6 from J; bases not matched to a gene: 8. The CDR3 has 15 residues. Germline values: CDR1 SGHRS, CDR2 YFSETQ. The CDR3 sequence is CASSLPGQGLNGYTF. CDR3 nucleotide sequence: TGCGCCAGCAGCTTGCCCGGACAGGGACTTAATGGCTACACCTTC.

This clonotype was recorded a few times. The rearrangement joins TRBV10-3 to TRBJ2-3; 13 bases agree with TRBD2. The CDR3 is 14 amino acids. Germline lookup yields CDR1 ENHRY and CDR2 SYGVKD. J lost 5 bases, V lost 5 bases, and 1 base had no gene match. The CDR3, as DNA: TGTGCCATCAGTACTAGCGGGAGGGTAGATACGCAGTATTTT. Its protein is CAISTSGRVDTQYF.

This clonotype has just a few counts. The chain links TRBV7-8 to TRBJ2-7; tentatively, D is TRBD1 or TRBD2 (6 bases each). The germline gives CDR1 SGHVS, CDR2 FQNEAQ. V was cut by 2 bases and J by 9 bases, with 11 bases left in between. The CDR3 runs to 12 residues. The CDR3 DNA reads TGTGCCAGCAGCTTACGGGGGCTCGTGCAGTACTTC. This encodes CASSLRGLVQYF.

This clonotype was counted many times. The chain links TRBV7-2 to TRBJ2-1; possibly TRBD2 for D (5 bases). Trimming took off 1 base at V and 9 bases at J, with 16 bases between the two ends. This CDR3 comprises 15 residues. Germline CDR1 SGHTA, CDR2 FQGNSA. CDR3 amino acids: CASSLGGSRRSEQFF. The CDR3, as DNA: TGTGCCAGCAGCTTAGGTGGGAGCCGTAGGAGTGAGCAGTTCTTC.

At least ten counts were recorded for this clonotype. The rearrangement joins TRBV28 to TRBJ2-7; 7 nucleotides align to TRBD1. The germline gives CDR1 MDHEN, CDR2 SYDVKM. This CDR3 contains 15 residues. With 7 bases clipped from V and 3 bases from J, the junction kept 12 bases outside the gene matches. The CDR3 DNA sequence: TGTGCCAGCAACCTTCCGGGCAGGGGGATCTACGAGCAGTACTTC. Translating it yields CASNLPGRGIYEQYF.

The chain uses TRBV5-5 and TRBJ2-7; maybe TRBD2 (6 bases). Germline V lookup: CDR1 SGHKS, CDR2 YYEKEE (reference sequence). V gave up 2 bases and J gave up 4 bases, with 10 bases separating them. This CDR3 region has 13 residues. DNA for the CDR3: TGTGCCAGCAGCTTTGGTGCGGGATACGAGCAGTACTTC. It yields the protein CASSFGAGYEQYF.

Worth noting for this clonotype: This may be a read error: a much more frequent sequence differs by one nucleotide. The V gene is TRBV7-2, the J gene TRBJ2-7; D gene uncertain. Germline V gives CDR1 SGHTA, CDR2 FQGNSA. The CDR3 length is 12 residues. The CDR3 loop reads CAGSLLGWEQYF. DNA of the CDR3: TGTGCCGGCAGCTTGCTCGGTTGGGAGCAGTACTTC.

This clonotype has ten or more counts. This chain's CDR3 is CASSPIRPSGSNQPQHF. DNA of the CDR3: TGTGCCAGCAGCCCAATTAGACCCTCTGGGAGCAATCAGCCCCAGCATTTT. This sequence joins TRBV7-8 and TRBJ1-5; no clear D gene. The CDR3 loop spans 17 amino acids. Germline CDR1 and CDR2: SGHVS and FQNEAQ. The V and J ends lost 5 bases and 1 base respectively, with 18 bases between them.